The 3 T cell receptor beta chains given below trace back to one sample, sequenced in a study of cytomegalovirus exposure and HLA in healthy donors. A multiplex PCR was run with 60 Vbeta primers and 13 Jbeta primers. Data came from immunoSEQ multiplex PCR; TCRdb stores just in-frame clones and leaves some out. This sample has 100,000 to 150,000 clones; 70% to 80% occur once, and the top ten carry 2.7%. The sequencing sample was made of PBMCs. These TCRs come from a woman in her 40s in good health and CMV-seropositive.

The chain joins TRBV6-5 to TRBJ1-1; 9 nucleotides agree with TRBD1. The CDR3 sequence is 15 residues long. Germline loops: CDR1 MNHEY, CDR2 SVGAGI. Unmatched junction bases numbered 9, after V lost 5 bases and J lost 5 bases. The CDR3 bases are TGTGCCAGCAGTGCCACAGGGGGCGCGGAGACTGAAGCTTTCTTT. Its protein product is CASSATGGAETEAFF.

This sequence joins TRBV5-4 and TRBJ2-1; TRBD2 matches at 10 bases. The V segment lost 6 bases and the J segment 5 bases; nucleotides outside the gene matches: 11. The germline V gene encodes CDR1 SGHNT and CDR2 YYREEE (reference sequence). The CDR3 extends over 16 amino acids. The CDR3 reads CASTQSGGAIDNEQFF. CDR3 in DNA: TGTGCCAGCACCCAAAGCGGGGGGGCTATTGACAATGAGCAGTTCTTC. Complete variable domain (other parts from reference TRBV5-4 and TRBJ2-1): ETGVTQSPTHLIKTRGQQVTLRCSSQSGHNTVSWYQQALGQGPQFIFQYYREEENGRGNFPPRFSGLQFPNYSSELNVNALELDDSALYLCASTQSGGAIDNEQFFGPGTRLTVL.

Here the CDR3 reads CASSLEGQALEPQHF. CDR3 DNA: TGCGCCAGCAGCTTGGAGGGACAGGCCCTTGAGCCCCAGCATTTT. The rearrangement joins TRBV5-1 to TRBJ1-5; 8 bases are shared with TRBD1. V was pared by 0 bases and J by 8 bases, with 7 bases of the junction left unmatched. The CDR3 runs 15 residues. Germline V CDR1 and CDR2: SGHRS, YFSETQ.